The next 31 T cell receptor beta chains were all read from a single sample in a study of blood T cell repertoires in COVID-19. The table came from immunoSEQ multiplex PCR; TCRdb's copy has only in-frame clones and leaves some out. The table includes roughly 150,000 clones, roughly 91% detected once. Sequencing was performed on peripheral blood. The source of these receptors is a man between 18 and 35 years old with COVID-19, enrolled during active disease.

The rearrangement joins TRBV7-8 to TRBJ2-1; TRBD2 aligns across 12 bases. The CDR3 runs 17 residues. Germline values: CDR1 SGHVS, CDR2 FQNEAQ. V lost 4 bases to trimming and J lost 7 bases; unmatched junction nucleotides: 11. Here the CDR3 DNA reads TGTGCCAGCAGCTCTCTCCGGGTGGGGACTAGCGGGAATGAGCAGTTCTTC. It is translated as CASSSLRVGTSGNEQFF.

The chain couples TRBV6-5 to TRBJ2-7; D not certain. Germline V lookup: CDR1 MNHEY, CDR2 SVGAGI. CDR3 length: 15 residues. Trimming took 2 bases from V and 2 from J, leaving 13 bases between them. CDR3 in amino acids: CASSYGDMGTYEQYF. CDR3 coding DNA: TGTGCCAGCAGTTACGGTGACATGGGCACCTACGAGCAGTACTTC.

This chain connects TRBV9 to TRBJ2-3; 9 nucleotides line up with TRBD2. Germline V lookup: CDR1 SGDLS, CDR2 YYNGEE. The CDR3 spans 16 residues. J gave up 2 bases and V 3 bases, and 7 bases lay outside the gene matches. This CDR3 reads CASSGSGSGVTDTQYF. CDR3 bases: TGTGCCAGCAGCGGTAGCGGGAGTGGGGTCACAGATACGCAGTATTTT.

CDR3 region: CASSQVKGASYEQYF. The CDR3 DNA reads as TGCGCCAGCAGCCAAGTCAAGGGGGCTTCCTACGAGCAGTACTTC. The V and J genes are TRBV4-3 and TRBJ2-7; 7 bases align to TRBD1. Germline trimming cut 1 base from V and 1 base from J; bases unmatched to any gene: 4. Germline V gene data show CDR1 as LGHNA and CDR2 as YSLEER. The CDR3 runs 15 residues.

The CDR3 DNA reads as TGTGCCAGCAGCTATCTCGCGTCCGAGCAGTACTTC. This translates into CASSYLASEQYF. The chain couples TRBV5-6 to TRBJ2-7, with D hard to call. Trimming removed 3 bases at V and 6 bases at J, with 10 bases between. This CDR3 has 12 residues. Germline-derived CDR1 and CDR2 are SGHDT and YYEEEE. Full variable domain (outside the CDR3, taken from reference TRBV5-6 and TRBJ2-7): DAGVTQSPTHLIKTRGQQVTLRCSPKSGHDTVSWYQQALGQGPQFIFQYYEEEERQRGNFPDRFSGHQFPNYSSELNVNALLLGDSALYLCASSYLASEQYFGPGTRLTVT.

The chain combines TRBV27 with TRBJ1-5; TRBD1 aligns across 11 bases. From germline, CDR1 is MNHEY and CDR2 SMNVEV (reference sequence). The CDR3 runs 17 residues. V was pared by 6 bases and J by 0 bases, with 7 bases of the junction left unmatched. The CDR3 protein is CASRRTGGYRSNQPQHF. The CDR3 region has the DNA TGTGCCAGCAGACGGACAGGGGGCTATCGTAGCAATCAGCCCCAGCATTTT.

The chain couples TRBV6-6 to TRBJ2-1, with 9 nucleotides matching TRBD2. Trimming removed 2 bases from V and 3 bases from J; junction bases left unmatched: 2. The CDR3 contains 15 residues. Germline V gene lookup returns CDR1 MNHNY and CDR2 SVGAGI (reference sequence). The CDR3 DNA reads as TGTGCCAGCAGTTACGCTAGCGGGAACTACAATGAGCAGTTCTTC. It encodes CASSYASGNYNEQFF.

This rearrangement joins TRBV7-9 to TRBJ1-1; 9 bases line up with TRBD1. Losses at the gene ends were 5 bases for V and 1 base for J; bases not matched to a gene: 8. The CDR3 consists of 16 residues. CDR1 is SEHNR, CDR2 FQNEAQ, per germline (reference sequence). The CDR3 nucleotides read TGTGCCAGCAGCCCACCACAGGGGGCGAAGAACACTGAAGCTTTCTTT. Amino acid sequence: CASSPPQGAKNTEAFF.

This chain joins TRBV28 and TRBJ1-5; D is perhaps TRBD1 (6 bases). The CDR3 length is 15 residues. V was clipped by 3 bases and J by 6 bases, with 15 bases between them. CDR1 and CDR2 from the germline V gene are MDHEN and SYDVKM. The CDR3 DNA reads as TGTGCCAGCAGTTTGGGGGCAGGTTCGAGTCAGCCCCAGCATTTT. Its protein is CASSLGAGSSQPQHF.

This chain joins TRBV27 and TRBJ2-2; 9 bases line up with TRBD1. Losses at the gene ends were 8 bases for V and 4 bases for J; bases not matched to a gene: 2. The CDR3 length is 13 residues. CDR1 and CDR2 from the germline V gene are MNHEY and SMNVEV (reference sequence). CDR3 nucleotide sequence: TGTGCCAGCGGGACAGGGATCACCGGGGAGCTGTTTTTT. This gives the protein CASGTGITGELFF.

V usage is TRBV19 and J usage is TRBJ2-1; 8 nucleotides align to TRBD2. CDR3 length equals 14 residues. From germline, CDR1 is LNHDA and CDR2 SQIVND (reference sequence). V shed 6 bases and J 3 bases; nucleotides not matched to a gene: 4. Here the CDR3 reads CASRPTSDYNEQFF. Here the CDR3 DNA reads TGTGCCAGTAGACCGACTAGCGACTACAATGAGCAGTTCTTC.

The CDR3 DNA is TGTGCCAGCAGTCAAGACCTTACTTGGGGCCTTCACAATGAGCAGTTCTTC. Its protein product is CASSQDLTWGLHNEQFF. The chain is built from TRBV28 and TRBJ2-1, with a tentative D call TRBD1 (5 bases). Per the germline V gene, CDR1 is MDHEN and CDR2 is SYDVKM. The germline V and J ends were trimmed by 5 bases and 5 bases, with 22 bases remaining between them. The CDR3 runs 17 residues.

V gene TRBV11-2 combines with J gene TRBJ2-2, with TRBD2 matching over 9 bases. J lost 4 bases, V lost 5 bases, and 5 bases had no gene match. Germline CDR1 reads SGHAT; CDR2 reads FQNNGV. The CDR3 length is 15 residues. CDR3 in DNA: TGTGCCAGCAGCCGTAGCGGGAGAGGCACCGGGGAGCTGTTTTTT. Amino acids: CASSRSGRGTGELFF.

This clone was counted between two and nine times. The rearrangement links TRBV5-1 to TRBJ1-6; maybe TRBD1 (5 bases). Trimming cost V 2 bases and J 1 base, with 13 bases left between them. From germline, CDR1 is SGHRS and CDR2 YFSETQ. The CDR3 length is 17 residues. The CDR3 reads CASSFGSGASYNSPLHF. As DNA, the CDR3 is TGCGCCAGCAGCTTCGGTTCTGGGGCTTCCTATAATTCACCCCTCCACTTT.

Only one count was recorded for this clone. The chain uses TRBV7-2 and TRBJ2-5; no reliable D call. The V and J ends lost 4 bases and 3 bases respectively, with 18 bases between them. The length of the CDR3 is 16 residues. Germline CDR1 and CDR2: SGHTA and FQGNSA. The CDR3 DNA reads as TGTGCCAGCAGCTCCCCTATGGAGTACGTAGAAGAGACCCAGTACTTC. Encoded protein: CASSSPMEYVEETQYF.

The gene calls are TRBV24-1 and TRBJ1-1, with 7 bases that match TRBD1. Germline CDR1 KGHDR, CDR2 SFDVKD. The CDR3 sequence is 14 residues long. Unmatched junction bases numbered 4, after V lost 6 bases and J lost 1 base. CDR3 nucleotides: TGTGCCACCAGTCCGACAGGGACGAACACTGAAGCTTTCTTT. Residues: CATSPTGTNTEAFF.

CDR3 residues: CASSNPGQGRSPLHF. CDR3 coding DNA: TGTGCCAGTAGTAATCCGGGACAGGGGAGATCACCCCTCCACTTT. The chain employs TRBV19 and TRBJ1-6; 10 bases are shared with TRBD1. Losses at the gene ends were 4 bases for V and 10 bases for J; bases not matched to a gene: 7. CDR1 is LNHDA and CDR2 is SQIVND in the germline V gene (reference sequence). The CDR3 has 15 residues.

This chain links TRBV30 with TRBJ2-7, with TRBD1 matching over 7 bases. In germline, CDR1 is GTSNPN, CDR2 SVGIG (reference sequence). J lost 3 bases, V lost 1 base, and 6 bases had no gene match. The CDR3 loop spans 14 amino acids. CDR3 region: CAWSGGGRNYEQYF. DNA for the CDR3: TGTGCCTGGAGTGGAGGGGGCAGAAACTACGAGCAGTACTTC.

The V gene is TRBV27, the J gene TRBJ2-7; weak D call: TRBD2 (6 bases). CDR1 and CDR2 (germline): MNHEY, SMNVEV (reference sequence). The CDR3 covers 16 residues. Trimming cost V 3 bases and J 3 bases, with 18 bases left between them. CDR3 amino acids: CASSFFAGSISYEQYF. The CDR3 nucleotides are TGTGCCAGCAGTTTCTTCGCGGGGAGTATTAGCTACGAGCAGTACTTC.

This clone has a handful of counts. This chain joins TRBV4-3 and TRBJ2-4; perhaps TRBD1 as D (6 bases). Trimming pared 1 base from V and 8 bases from J, leaving 18 bases between. From germline, CDR1 is LGHNA and CDR2 YSLEER. The CDR3 has 16 amino acids. CDR3 DNA: TGCGCCAGCAGCCAAGTTGAAGGGGGTCGGTTGGACATTCAGTACTTC. This translates into CASSQVEGGRLDIQYF.

The genes are TRBV6-5 and TRBJ1-2; D might be TRBD1 (5 bases). The CDR3 totals 14 residues. From germline, CDR1 is MNHEY and CDR2 SVGAGI. V lost 4 bases to trimming and J lost 5 bases, with 14 bases between them. CDR3: CASSLSVGGYGYTF. CDR3 sequence (DNA): TGTGCCAGCAGTTTGTCCGTCGGGGGATATGGCTACACCTTC.

The chain links TRBV6-6 to TRBJ2-7; D gene unclear. This CDR3 has 14 amino acids. Germline CDR1 reads MNHNY; CDR2 reads SVGAGI (reference sequence). V dropped 2 bases and J dropped 0 bases, with 8 bases sitting between them. The CDR3 coding sequence is TGTGCCAGCAGTTACGACACCCCCTCCTACGAGCAGTACTTC. As protein: CASSYDTPSYEQYF.

This clone was counted only a few times. The chain couples TRBV7-2 to TRBJ2-1, with TRBD2 matching over 8 bases. The CDR3 totals 15 residues. With V trimmed by 0 bases and J by 7 bases, 5 bases remained unmatched. The germline V gene has CDR1 SGHTA and CDR2 FQGNSA. CDR3 coding DNA: TGTGCCAGCAGCTTAGCCCCTAGCGGGCTAAATGAGCAGTTCTTC. It codes for CASSLAPSGLNEQFF.

The rearrangement joins TRBV10-3 to TRBJ1-1, with D unclear. Trimming left V 0 bases short and J 2 bases short, with 10 bases between. Germline V gene sequence: CDR1 ENHRY, CDR2 SYGVKD. The CDR3 runs 15 residues. CDR3 nucleotides: TGTGCCATCAGTGAGTCCCCCGTTTTTAACACTGAAGCTTTCTTT. Translation gives CAISESPVFNTEAFF.

This chain uses TRBV28 with TRBJ1-4; D not certain. The germline gives CDR1 MDHEN, CDR2 SYDVKM. Trimming shortened V by 4 bases and J by 6 bases, and 3 bases separated the two germline ends. This CDR3 is 11 amino acids long. CDR3 sequence: CASSSDEKLFF. DNA for the CDR3: TGTGCCAGCAGTTCCGATGAAAAACTGTTTTTT.

The CDR3 loop reads CASSQPSGRDEQYF. The CDR3 nucleotides are TGTGCCAGCAGCCAACCCTCCGGGAGGGACGAGCAGTACTTC. The gene calls are TRBV7-9 and TRBJ2-7; 8 positions match TRBD2. CDR3 length: 14 amino acids. V shed 5 bases and J 5 bases; nucleotides not matched to a gene: 8. Germline lookup yields CDR1 SEHNR and CDR2 FQNEAQ (reference sequence).

V is TRBV29-1 and J is TRBJ2-1; 7 bases are a match to TRBD2. Unmatched junction bases numbered 11, after V lost 7 bases and J lost 5 bases. CDR3 length: 14 residues. Looked up from germline, CDR1 is SQVTM and CDR2 is ANQGSEA. Here the CDR3 reads CSAAWGTTNNEQFF. The CDR3 bases are TGCAGCGCTGCTTGGGGGACTACAAACAATGAGCAGTTCTTC.

The J gene is TRBJ1-1, the V gene TRBV6-2 or TRBV6-3; 11 nucleotides match TRBD1. The CDR3 runs 15 residues. The V gene's germline CDR1 is MNHEY and CDR2 SVGEGT. Unmatched junction bases numbered 7, after V lost 5 bases and J lost 5 bases. The CDR3: CASSDADRGRTEAFF. CDR3 bases: TGTGCCAGCAGTGATGCGGACAGGGGGCGGACTGAAGCTTTCTTT.

The V and J genes are TRBV2 and TRBJ2-1; maybe TRBD2 (6 bases). Trimming shortened V by 3 bases and J by 0 bases, and 9 bases separated the two germline ends. Germline CDR1 SNHLY, CDR2 FYNNEI. This CDR3 is built from 15 residues. CDR3 in amino acids: CASSDGGFSYNEQFF. The CDR3 nucleotides are TGTGCCAGCAGTGATGGGGGGTTCTCCTACAATGAGCAGTTCTTC. The whole variable domain, filled in from reference TRBV2 and TRBJ2-1, reads EPEVTQTPSHQVTQMGQEVILRCVPISNHLYFYWYRQILGQKVEFLVSFYNNEISEKSEIFDDQFSVERPDGSNFTLKIRSTKLEDSAMYFCASSDGGFSYNEQFFGPGTRLTVL.

The CDR3 sequence: CASRGTGRHGGYTF. The CDR3 DNA is TGTGCCAGCAGAGGGACAGGCCGTCACGGTGGCTACACCTTC. The V call is TRBV27, the J call TRBJ1-2, with TRBD1 identical over 8 bases. The CDR3 loop spans 14 amino acids. V shed 6 bases and J 7 bases; nucleotides not matched to a gene: 10. Per germline, CDR1 MNHEY and CDR2 SMNVEV (reference sequence).

On this clone itself: The germline gene is not matched at one end of the junction; a read error may be the cause. This chain links TRBV10-3 with TRBJ1-4; D not resolved. The CDR3 runs 15 residues. Germline V gene lookup returns CDR1 ENHRY and CDR2 SYGVKD. The DNA of the CDR3 is TGTGCCATCAGTGATGGTCCCGGGGAGGATGAAAAACTGCTTTTT. Amino acid sequence: CAISDGPGEDEKLLF.